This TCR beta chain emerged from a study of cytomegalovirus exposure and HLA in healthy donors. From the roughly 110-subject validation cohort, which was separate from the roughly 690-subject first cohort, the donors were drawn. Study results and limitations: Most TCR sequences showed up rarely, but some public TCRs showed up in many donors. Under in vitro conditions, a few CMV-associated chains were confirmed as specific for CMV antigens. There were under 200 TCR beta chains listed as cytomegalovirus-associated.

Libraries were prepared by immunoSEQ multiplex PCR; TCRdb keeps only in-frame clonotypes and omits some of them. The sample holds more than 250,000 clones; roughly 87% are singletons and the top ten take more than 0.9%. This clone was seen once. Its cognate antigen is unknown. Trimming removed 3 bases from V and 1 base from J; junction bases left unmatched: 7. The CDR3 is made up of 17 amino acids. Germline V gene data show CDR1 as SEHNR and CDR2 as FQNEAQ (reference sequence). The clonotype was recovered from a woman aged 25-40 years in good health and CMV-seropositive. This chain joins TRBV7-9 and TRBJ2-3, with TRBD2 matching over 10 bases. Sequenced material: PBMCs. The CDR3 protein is CASSFSAGGPGTDTQYF. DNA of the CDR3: TGTGCCAGCAGCTTCTCAGCGGGGGGGCCTGGCACAGATACGCAGTATTTT.